Listed below are T cell receptor beta chains from one sample, sequenced in a study of shared clonotypes between healthy human individuals. The data were produced by immunoSEQ multiplex PCR, yet TCRdb's version contains in-frame clones alone and is incomplete. This table holds some 660,000 clones, about three quarters found once. The sample comprised memory CD4+ T cells sorted from blood. These receptors all come from a young woman in good health. Each CDR3 is given with its conserved first and last residue. D genes are given only for firm matches. The size of a clone is reported for some rows only, either as once, few or many, or as a class for expanded clones.

clone_size j_call cdr3_length d_call v_call cdr3_aa cdr3_nt
- TRBJ2-7 14 - TRBV9 CASSVGQGGHEQYF TGTGCCAGCAGCGTAGGGCAGGGTGGCCACGAGCAGTACTTC
few TRBJ2-1 16 TRBD2 TRBV25-1 CASSEVGLAGVYEQFF TGTGCCAGCAGTGAAGTCGGACTAGCGGGAGTCTATGAGCAGTTCTTC
- TRBJ2-3 16 TRBD1 TRBV29-1 CSFNHPSPGGSDTQYF TGCAGCTTTAATCACCCCTCCCCAGGGGGATCGGATACGCAGTATTTT
- TRBJ2-1 17 TRBD2 TRBV27 CASSRPPAAGDQNEQFF TGTGCCAGCAGTCGACCCCCCGCAGCGGGAGACCAAAATGAGCAGTTCTTC
- TRBJ1-4 16 TRBD1 TRBV5-1 CASSLTGGLRNEKLFF TGCGCCAGCAGCCTGACAGGGGGCCTTAGAAATGAAAAACTGTTTTTT
- TRBJ2-7 14 - TRBV29-1 CSVGWGRGLSEQYF TGCAGCGTCGGATGGGGACGGGGGCTCTCCGAGCAGTACTTC
- TRBJ2-7 17 TRBD1 TRBV5-1 CASSLEIPGQPIYEQYF TGCGCCAGCAGCTTGGAGATACCGGGACAGCCGATCTACGAGCAGTACTTC
- TRBJ2-2 15 - TRBV30 CAWSVGCANTGELFF TGTGCCTGGAGTGTGGGCTGTGCGAACACCGGGGAGCTGTTTTTT
once TRBJ1-1 16 - TRBV5-1 CASSLVGGPGSTEAFF TGCGCCAGCAGCTTGGTCGGGGGCCCCGGGAGCACTGAAGCTTTCTTT
once TRBJ1-4 13 - TRBV28 CATRAGPNEKLFF TGTGCCACCCGAGCGGGTCCGAATGAAAAACTGTTTTTT
- TRBJ2-3 15 - TRBV19 CASSTGTVSTDTQYF TGTGCCAGTAGTACGGGCACAGTCAGCACAGATACGCAGTATTTT
- TRBJ2-1 17 TRBD1 TRBV4-1 CASSQVLGTAPYNEQFF TGCGCCAGCAGCCAAGTGCTTGGGACAGCACCCTACAATGAGCAGTTCTTC
- TRBJ2-5 13 TRBD2 TRBV10-3 CAVRTSRGETQYF TGTGCCGTCCGGACTAGCCGAGGGGAGACCCAGTACTTC
few TRBJ2-7 14 TRBD1 TRBV28 CASSLHGRTGEQYF TGTGCCAGCAGTTTACATGGACGGACAGGCGAGCAGTACTTC
- TRBJ2-1 16 - TRBV27 CASSYYGRGYYNEQFF TGTGCCAGCAGCTACTACGGACGGGGTTATTACAATGAGCAGTTCTTC
- TRBJ1-1 14 - TRBV11-2 CASSGLRGTPEAFF TGTGCCAGCAGCGGATTAAGGGGTACTCCTGAAGCTTTCTTT
- TRBJ1-2 12 - TRBV19 CACYGTTYGYTF TGTGCGTGTTACGGCACTACCTATGGCTACACCTTC
- TRBJ2-1 17 - TRBV5-4 CASSWLGGGSSYNEQFF TGTGCCAGCAGCTGGCTGGGAGGGGGGAGCTCCTACAATGAGCAGTTCTTC
- TRBJ1-3 14 - TRBV6-6 CASTQETSGNTIYF TGTGCCAGCACCCAGGAGACCTCTGGAAACACCATATATTTT
- TRBJ2-3 13 - TRBV9 CASSRSPPDTQYF TGTGCCAGCAGCCGTTCCCCCCCAGATACGCAGTATTTT
once TRBJ2-1 12 - TRBV19 CASSRRRDEQFF TGTGCCAGTTCCAGAAGACGGGATGAGCAGTTCTTC
- TRBJ1-5 17 - TRBV27 CASSQSLGSDSNQPQHF TGTGCCAGCAGCCAATCGTTAGGGAGCGATAGCAATCAGCCCCAGCATTTT
few TRBJ2-5 16 - TRBV6-5 CASSYSRGPSQETQYF TGTGCCAGCAGTTACTCACGGGGGCCCTCTCAAGAGACCCAGTACTTC
once TRBJ2-6 16 TRBD1 TRBV2 CASRMTGGAGANVLTF TGTGCCAGCAGGATGACAGGGGGGGCTGGGGCCAACGTCCTGACTTTC
once TRBJ1-1 10 - TRBV19 CASSGTEAFF TGTGCCAGTAGTGGCACTGAAGCTTTCTTT
- TRBJ1-4 15 TRBD1 TRBV6-1 CASSEASGGGEKLFF TGTGCCAGCAGTGAAGCGTCAGGGGGAGGTGAAAAACTGTTTTTT
once TRBJ2-7 15 TRBD2 TRBV27 CASSPGLADLREQYF TGTGCCAGCAGTCCGGGACTAGCGGACTTACGCGAGCAGTACTTC
- TRBJ2-2 16 - TRBV5-4 CASSYPGVPKSGELFF TGTGCCAGCAGCTACCCGGGAGTGCCGAAGTCCGGGGAGCTGTTTTTT
- TRBJ2-2 13 - TRBV7-2 CASSLPATGELFF TGTGCCAGCAGCTTACCGGCGACCGGGGAGCTGTTTTTT
- TRBJ1-2 15 - TRBV5-1 CASSLGIGINYGYTF TGCGCCAGCAGCTTGGGAATCGGGATTAACTATGGCTACACCTTC
- TRBJ1-4 15 TRBD1 TRBV18 CASSAGTGVLEKLFF TGTGCCAGCTCGGCCGGGACAGGGGTTTTAGAAAAACTGTTTTTT